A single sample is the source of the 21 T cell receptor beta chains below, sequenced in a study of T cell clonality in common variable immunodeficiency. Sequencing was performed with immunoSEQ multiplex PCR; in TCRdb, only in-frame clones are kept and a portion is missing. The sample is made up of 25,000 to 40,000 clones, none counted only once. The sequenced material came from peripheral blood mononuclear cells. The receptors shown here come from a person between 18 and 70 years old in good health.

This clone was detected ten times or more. The covered CDR3 bases are TGTGCCATCAAGCGGGACAGGGAAATCGCTGAA. Protein: CAIKRDREIAE. The full CDR3 is CAIKRDREIAEAFF. The gene calls are TRBV10-3 and TRBJ1-1; 9 bases are shared with TRBD1. The CDR3 end lies 3 residues beyond the end of the read and is filled in from the germline J gene. The V gene's germline CDR1 is ENHRY and CDR2 SYGVKD. The V gene end was trimmed by 7 bases and the J gene end by 6 bases; junction bases not matched to a gene: 9. This CDR3 has 14 amino acids.

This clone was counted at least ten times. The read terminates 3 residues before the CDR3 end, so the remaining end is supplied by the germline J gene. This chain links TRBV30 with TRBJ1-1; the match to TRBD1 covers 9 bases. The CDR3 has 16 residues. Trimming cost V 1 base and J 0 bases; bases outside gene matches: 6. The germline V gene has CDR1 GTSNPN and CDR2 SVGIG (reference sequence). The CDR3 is CAWSAGTGSLNTEAFF. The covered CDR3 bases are TGTGCCTGGAGTGCCGGGACAGGGAGTTTGAACACTGAA.

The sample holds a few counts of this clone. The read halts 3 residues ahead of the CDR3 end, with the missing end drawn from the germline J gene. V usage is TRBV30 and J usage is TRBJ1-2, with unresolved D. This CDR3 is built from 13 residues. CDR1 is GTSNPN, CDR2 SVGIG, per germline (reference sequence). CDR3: CAWSSISTDTYTF. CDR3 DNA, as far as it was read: TGTGCCTGGAGTTCGATCAGCACAGATACC.

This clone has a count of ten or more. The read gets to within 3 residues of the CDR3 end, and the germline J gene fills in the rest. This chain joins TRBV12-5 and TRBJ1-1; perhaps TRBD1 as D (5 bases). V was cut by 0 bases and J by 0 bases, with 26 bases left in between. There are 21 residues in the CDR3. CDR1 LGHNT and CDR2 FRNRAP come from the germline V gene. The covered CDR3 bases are TGTGCTAGTGGTTTGGTACACGGGGACTCTTATACTTATCTTATGAACACTGAA. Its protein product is CASGLVHGDSYTYLMNTE. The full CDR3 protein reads CASGLVHGDSYTYLMNTEAFF.

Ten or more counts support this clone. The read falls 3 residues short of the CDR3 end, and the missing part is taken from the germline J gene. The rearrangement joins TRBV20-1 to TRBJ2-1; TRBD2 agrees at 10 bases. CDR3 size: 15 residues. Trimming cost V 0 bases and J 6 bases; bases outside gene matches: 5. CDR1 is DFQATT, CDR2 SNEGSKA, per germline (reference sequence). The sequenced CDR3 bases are TGCAGTGCTAGAGATTTAGCGGGGGGAAGCAATGAG. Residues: CSARDLAGGSNE. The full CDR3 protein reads CSARDLAGGSNEQFF.

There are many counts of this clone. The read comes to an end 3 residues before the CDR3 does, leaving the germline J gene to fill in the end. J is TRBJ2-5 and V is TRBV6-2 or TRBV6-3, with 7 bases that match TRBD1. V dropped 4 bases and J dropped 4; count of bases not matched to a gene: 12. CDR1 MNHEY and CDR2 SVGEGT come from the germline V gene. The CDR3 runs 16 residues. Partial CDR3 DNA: TGTGCCAGCAGTTTACTAGGACAGGACGCTCCAGAGACC. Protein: CASSLLGQDAPET. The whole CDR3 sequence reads CASSLLGQDAPETQYF.

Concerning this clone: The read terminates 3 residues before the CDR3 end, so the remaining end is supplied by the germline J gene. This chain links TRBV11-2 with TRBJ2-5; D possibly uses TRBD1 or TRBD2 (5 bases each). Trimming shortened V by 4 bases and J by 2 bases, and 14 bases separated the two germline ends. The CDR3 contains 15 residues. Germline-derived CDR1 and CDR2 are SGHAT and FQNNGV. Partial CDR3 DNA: TGTGCCAGCAGCTCACCCGAGGGGAAGCAAGAGACC. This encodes CASSSPEGKQET. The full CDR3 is CASSSPEGKQETQYF.

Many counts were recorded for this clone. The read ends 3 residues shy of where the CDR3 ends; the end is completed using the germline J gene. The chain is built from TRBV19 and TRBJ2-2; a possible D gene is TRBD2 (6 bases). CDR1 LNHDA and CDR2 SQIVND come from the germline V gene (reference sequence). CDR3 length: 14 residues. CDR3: CACEAGDSNEKLFF. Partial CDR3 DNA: TGTGCCTGTGAAGCGGGCGACTCTAATGAAAAG.

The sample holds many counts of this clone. The CDR3 loop reads CASSQFLANEQFF. CDR3 DNA, as far as it was read: TGTGCCAGCAGCCAATTTCTAGCGAATGAG. This chain uses TRBV3-1 (or the pseudogene TRBV3-2) with TRBJ2-1; D is possibly TRBD2 (6 bases). The read finishes 3 residues shy of the CDR3 end, and the germline J gene is used to complete it. The CDR3 loop spans 13 amino acids. Germline V CDR1 and CDR2: LGHDT, YNNKEL (reference sequence). The V and J ends lost 2 bases and 7 bases respectively, with 9 bases between them.

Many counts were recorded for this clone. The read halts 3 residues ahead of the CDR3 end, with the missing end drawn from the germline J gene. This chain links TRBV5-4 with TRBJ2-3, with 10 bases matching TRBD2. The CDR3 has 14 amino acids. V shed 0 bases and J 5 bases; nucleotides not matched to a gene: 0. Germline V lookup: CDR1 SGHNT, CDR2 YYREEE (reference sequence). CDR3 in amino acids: CASSLGLAGDTQYF. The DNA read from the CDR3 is TGTGCCAGCAGCTTGGGACTAGCGGGAGATACG.

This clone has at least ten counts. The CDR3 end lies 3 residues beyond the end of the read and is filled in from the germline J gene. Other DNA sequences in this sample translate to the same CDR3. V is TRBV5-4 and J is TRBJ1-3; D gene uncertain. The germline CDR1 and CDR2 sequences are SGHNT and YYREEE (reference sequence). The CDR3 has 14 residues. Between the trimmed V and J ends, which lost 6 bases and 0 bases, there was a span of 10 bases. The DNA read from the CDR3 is TGTGCCAGCACCACACCTAGCTCTGGAAACACC. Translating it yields CASTTPSSGNT. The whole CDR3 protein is CASTTPSSGNTIYF.

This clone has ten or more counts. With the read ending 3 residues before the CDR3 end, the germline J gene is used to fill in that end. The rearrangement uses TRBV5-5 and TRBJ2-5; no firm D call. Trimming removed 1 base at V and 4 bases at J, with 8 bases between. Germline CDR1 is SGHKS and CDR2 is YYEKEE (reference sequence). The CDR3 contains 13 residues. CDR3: CASSLTIRETQYF. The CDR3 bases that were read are TGTGCCAGCAGCTTGACAATCAGAGAGACC.

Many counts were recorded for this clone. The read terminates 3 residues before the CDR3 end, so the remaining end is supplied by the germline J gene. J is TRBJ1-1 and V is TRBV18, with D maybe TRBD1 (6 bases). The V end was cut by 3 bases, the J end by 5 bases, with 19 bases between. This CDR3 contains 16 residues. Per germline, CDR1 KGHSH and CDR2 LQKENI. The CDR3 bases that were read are TGTGCCAGCTCACCCTCGATCGAACAGGGTTCGACTGAA. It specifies CASSPSIEQGSTE. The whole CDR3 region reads CASSPSIEQGSTEAFF.

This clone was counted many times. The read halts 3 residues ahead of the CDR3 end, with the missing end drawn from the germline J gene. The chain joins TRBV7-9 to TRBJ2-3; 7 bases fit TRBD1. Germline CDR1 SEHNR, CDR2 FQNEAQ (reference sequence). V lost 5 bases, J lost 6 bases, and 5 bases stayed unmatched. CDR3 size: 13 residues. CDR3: CASSLQQGDTQYF. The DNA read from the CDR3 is TGTGCCAGCAGCCTCCAACAGGGGGATACG.

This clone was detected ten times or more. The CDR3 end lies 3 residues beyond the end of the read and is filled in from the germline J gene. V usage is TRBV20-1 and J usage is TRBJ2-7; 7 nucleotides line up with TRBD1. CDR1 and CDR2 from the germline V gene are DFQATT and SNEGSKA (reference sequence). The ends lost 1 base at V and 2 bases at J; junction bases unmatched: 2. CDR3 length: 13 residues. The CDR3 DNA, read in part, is TGCAGTGCTAGAGTGACAGGGACCTACGAG. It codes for CSARVTGTYE. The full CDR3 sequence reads CSARVTGTYEQYF.

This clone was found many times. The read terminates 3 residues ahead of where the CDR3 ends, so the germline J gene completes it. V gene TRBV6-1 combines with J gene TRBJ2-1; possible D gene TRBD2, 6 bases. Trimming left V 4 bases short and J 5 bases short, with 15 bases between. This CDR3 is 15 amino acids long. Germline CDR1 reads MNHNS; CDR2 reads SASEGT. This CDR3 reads CASSAGTLIHNEQFF. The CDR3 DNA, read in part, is TGTGCCAGCAGTGCCGGGACTCTTATCCACAATGAG.

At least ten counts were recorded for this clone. The sequenced part of the CDR3 DNA is TGCAGTGCTGGCGGGGAGTACAATCAGCCG. This translates into CSAGGEYNQP. The whole CDR3 protein reads CSAGGEYNQPQYF. The chain is built from TRBV20-1 and TRBJ2-3, with a possible D match to TRBD2 (6 bases). The read halts 3 residues ahead of the CDR3 end, with the missing end drawn from the germline J gene. This CDR3 is 13 amino acids long. The germline CDR1 and CDR2 sequences are DFQATT and SNEGSKA (reference sequence).

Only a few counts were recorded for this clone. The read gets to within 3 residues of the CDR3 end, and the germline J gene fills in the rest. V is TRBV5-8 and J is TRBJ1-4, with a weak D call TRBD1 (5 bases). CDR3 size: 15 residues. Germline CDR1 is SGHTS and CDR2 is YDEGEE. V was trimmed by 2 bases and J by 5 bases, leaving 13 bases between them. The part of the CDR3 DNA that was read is TGTGCCAGCAGCTTTCAGGCCAAGGGGAATGAAAAA. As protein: CASSFQAKGNEK. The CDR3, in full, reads CASSFQAKGNEKLFF.

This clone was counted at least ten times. The CDR3 loop reads CASSLTGLNEQFF. Partial CDR3 DNA: TGTGCCAGCAGCTTGACAGGGCTGAATGAG. The J gene is TRBJ2-1, the V gene TRBV5-5, with a weak D call TRBD1 (6 bases). The read ends 3 residues early relative to the CDR3; the germline J gene fills the gap. Germline CDR1 and CDR2: SGHKS and YYEKEE (reference sequence). V was pared by 1 base and J by 7 bases, with 9 bases between. CDR3 length equals 13 residues.

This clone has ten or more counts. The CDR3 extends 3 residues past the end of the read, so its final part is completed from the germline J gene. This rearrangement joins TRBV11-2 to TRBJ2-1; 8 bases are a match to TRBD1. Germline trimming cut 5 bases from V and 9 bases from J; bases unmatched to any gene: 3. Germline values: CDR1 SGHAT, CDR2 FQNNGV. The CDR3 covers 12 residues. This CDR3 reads CASSPDRGEQFF. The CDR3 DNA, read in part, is TGTGCCAGCAGCCCCGACAGGGGTGAG.

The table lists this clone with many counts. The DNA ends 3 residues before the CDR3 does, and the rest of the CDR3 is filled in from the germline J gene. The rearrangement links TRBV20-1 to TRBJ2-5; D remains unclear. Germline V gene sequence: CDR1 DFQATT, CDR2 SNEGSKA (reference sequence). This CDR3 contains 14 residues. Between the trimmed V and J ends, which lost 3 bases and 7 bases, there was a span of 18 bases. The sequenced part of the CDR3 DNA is TGCAGTGCTAGTCCTTTAGAACAGTTCGGGACC. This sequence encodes CSASPLEQFGT. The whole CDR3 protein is CSASPLEQFGTQYF.